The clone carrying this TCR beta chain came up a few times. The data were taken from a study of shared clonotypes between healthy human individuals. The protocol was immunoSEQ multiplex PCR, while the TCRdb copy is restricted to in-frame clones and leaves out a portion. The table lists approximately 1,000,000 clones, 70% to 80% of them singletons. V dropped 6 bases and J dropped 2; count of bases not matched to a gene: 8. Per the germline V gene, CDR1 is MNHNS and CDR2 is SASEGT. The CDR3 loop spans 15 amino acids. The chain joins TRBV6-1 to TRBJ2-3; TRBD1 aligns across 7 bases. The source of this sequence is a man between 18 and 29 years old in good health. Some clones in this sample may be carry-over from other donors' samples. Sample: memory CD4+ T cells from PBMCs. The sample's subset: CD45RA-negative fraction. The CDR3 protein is CASRRTGDTTDTQYF. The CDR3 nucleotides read TGTGCCAGCAGGCGAACAGGGGACACCACAGATACGCAGTATTTT.